This is a list of T cell receptor beta chains from one sample in a study of response to subunit inactivated influenza vaccine. MiXCR, run by TCRdb on the RT-PCR reads, gives a single entry per CDR3 protein. Found here are a few hundred thousand distinct CDR3 sequences, around 20% of them singletons; the top ten hold approximately 10%. The sequencing here drew on PBMCs from blood, taken approximately 20 months after vaccination. These receptor sequences come from a man aged 45-69 years who received an inactivated influenza vaccine. CDR3s include the opening cysteine and the closing phenylalanine or tryptophan. The order of the fields is CDR3 length, J gene, V gene, CDR3 protein.

>12|TRBJ1-2|TRBV12-3/TRBV12-4
CASRLDGNGYTF
>14|TRBJ1-2|TRBV20-1
CSARDAGNTYGYTF
>15|TRBJ1-6|TRBV7-2
CASSLDKAYNSPLHF
>18|TRBJ1-6|TRBV11-1
CASSQRPGQGANNSPLHF
>15|TRBJ2-2|TRBV29-1
CSGREGTPNTGELFF
>16|TRBJ2-1|TRBV7-6
CASSLATSGAYNEQFF
>16|TRBJ1-5|TRBV5-5
CASSGQLGAGDRPQHF
>15|TRBJ1-1|TRBV5-4
CASSPPGVRNTEAFF
>14|TRBJ1-1|TRBV6-1
CASRFGHENTEAFF
>13|TRBJ1-4|TRBV27
CASSFQGSEKLFF
>13|TRBJ2-3|TRBV25-1
CASSEGPPHTQYF
>16|TRBJ2-1|TRBV14
CASSVSGTNSYNEQFF
>15|TRBJ2-7|TRBV7-2
CASSLVGGAVYEQYF
>12|TRBJ2-1|TRBV20-1
CSARMGAPEQFF
>14|TRBJ1-5|TRBV20-1
CSARDPLSPGPQHF
>13|TRBJ1-1|TRBV6-6
CASILTVNTEAFF
>16|TRBJ2-1|TRBV7-6
CASSLTRQGANNEQFF
>16|TRBJ2-1|TRBV20-1
CSARSLAGGLYNEQFF
>20|TRBJ2-2|TRBV20-1
CSAREPDSGGTRSNTGELFF
>10|TRBJ2-5|TRBV28
CASAQETQYF
>17|TRBJ2-1|TRBV4-2
CASSQELAGGPYNEQFF
>15|TRBJ2-7|TRBV7-6
CASSLYREGVGEQYF
>14|TRBJ1-4|TRBV6-1
CASSAAATNEKLFF
>15|TRBJ2-3|TRBV20-1
CSAGSTSRRSDTQYF
>13|TRBJ1-2|TRBV4-2
CASSQETGYGYTF
>11|TRBJ2-7|TRBV29-1
CSAGQVYEQYF
>14|TRBJ1-2|TRBV24-1
CATSDTARGYGYTF
>14|TRBJ1-6|TRBV4-2
CASSRTGDGSPLHF
>12|TRBJ1-2|TRBV29-1
CSVPQGARGYTF
>13|TRBJ1-5|TRBV10-3
CATVRDLNQPQHF
>16|TRBJ2-1|TRBV25-1
CASSEIGRTGANEQFF
>15|TRBJ1-4|TRBV20-1
CSARSPEGTNEKLFF
>16|TRBJ2-1|TRBV19
CATVGGGGSSYNEQFF
>15|TRBJ2-1|TRBV20-1
CSVRESARAYNEQFF
>14|TRBJ1-1|TRBV28
CASSSGVYNTEAFF
>15|TRBJ1-3|TRBV5-1
CASSLIPSSKDTIYF
>12|TRBJ2-5|TRBV28
CASTTSQETQYF
>14|TRBJ1-1|TRBV20-1
CSATGWASNTEAFF
>16|TRBJ1-3|TRBV6-5
CASSYLGRGIGNTIYF
>14|TRBJ2-3|TRBV12-3/TRBV12-4
CASSSGLAPDTQYF
>16|TRBJ1-2|TRBV12-3/TRBV12-4
CASSQGDRGSNYGYTF
>15|TRBJ2-4|TRBV29-1
CSVASGGPFKNIQYF
>18|TRBJ2-3|TRBV11-1
CASSLNAASGRYTDTQYF
>15|TRBJ2-3|TRBV20-1
CSALRVGLGTDTQYF
>14|TRBJ2-3|TRBV7-9
CASSFRSAADTQYF
>16|TRBJ2-5|TRBV5-6
CASSFLAGGQQETQYF
>14|TRBJ1-1|TRBV7-2
CASSSPDITYEAFF
>13|TRBJ2-7|TRBV20-1
CSARVTGDYEQYF
>15|TRBJ2-3|TRBV11-1
CASSRDLGSTDTQYF
>14|TRBJ1-1|TRBV4-2
CASSLGGPKVEAFF
>15|TRBJ1-6|TRBV7-8
CASSYTRQGDSPLHF
>16|TRBJ2-2|TRBV13
CASTSRGLRVTGELFF
>13|TRBJ1-1|TRBV7-2
CASTNPGGGEAFF
>14|TRBJ2-7|TRBV7-3
CASSLTGGDDEQYF
>12|TRBJ2-7|TRBV18
CASSPGAYEQYF
>13|TRBJ1-1|TRBV5-4
CASAGAVNTEAFF
>17|TRBJ2-1|TRBV11-2
CASSLIFGTSIINEQFF